The following is a TCR beta chain sequence with its context. This CDR3 region has 15 residues. Trimming left V 0 bases short and J 3 bases short, with 13 bases between. Germline V gene sequence: CDR1 SGHNT, CDR2 YYREEE (reference sequence). This specimen belongs to a study of blood T cells in healthy people across ages. For the study at large: Template switching retrieved approximately one barcoded beta molecule for each two T cells.

Sample-barcoded 5' priming and a J-beta primer mix drove a second PCR of roughly 7 to 11 cycles. TCRdb ran MiXCR on the 5' RACE reads and lists one entry per CDR3 protein. Here the sample spans 800,000 or so distinct CDR3 sequences, 46% being singletons. Researchers isolated at least 7 million PBMCs per sample. The TCR comes from a man older than 75 in good health. This sequence joins TRBV5-4 and TRBJ2-7; possibly TRBD1 for D (6 bases). Specimen: blood. CDR3 region: CASSLVGQGLYEQYF. CDR3 nucleotides: TGTGCCAGCAGCTTGGTAGGGCAGGGGCTCTACGAGCAGTACTTC.